This is a list of T cell receptor beta chains from one sample in a study of regulatory T cells in long-lasting Graves disease. One entry per CDR3 protein, called by TCRdb with MiXCR from the multiplex PCR reads. The repertoire consists of 350,000 to 550,000 distinct CDR3 sequences, with about 15% occurring once and the leading ten covering approximately 15%. This sample was also put to use in a study of T cells in Graves' hyperthyroidism and ophthalmopathy.

The input for sequencing was peripheral blood mononuclear cells (PBMCs), taken at new diagnosis, from a patient treated with antithyroid drugs. The origin of the receptors is a woman under 40 with Graves disease. Each CDR3 is given without its conserved first and last residue. The D gene is left open where the match is weak.

CDR3	V	J	D	length
ASSYAGGYNEQF	TRBV7-9	TRBJ2-1	TRBD2	12
ASSPIAGQVYEQF	TRBV12-3/TRBV12-4	TRBJ2-1	.	13
ASGLATGELF	TRBV12-5	TRBJ2-2	.	10
ASSSTRDSVTYEQY	TRBV12-3/TRBV12-4	.	TRBD1	14
SVDTGVNTEAF	TRBV29-1	TRBJ1-1	TRBD1	11
ASSVAGGTSYNEQF	TRBV9	TRBJ2-1	.	14
ASRKAGIQETQY	TRBV19	TRBJ2-5	.	12
ANSHSRIRGSNQPQH	TRBV4-1	TRBJ1-5	.	15
AWSRWEGSNQPQH	TRBV30	TRBJ1-5	.	13
ASSIGAGGHNEQF	TRBV19	TRBJ2-1	TRBD2	13
ASNSDRLLNEQF	TRBV9	TRBJ2-1	.	12
SALTSGVPTDTQY	TRBV20-1	TRBJ2-3	TRBD2	13
ATGYDTEAF	TRBV15	TRBJ1-1	.	9
ASRGGTANTEAF	TRBV19	TRBJ1-1	TRBD1	12
ASSESGAISGNTIY	TRBV2	TRBJ1-3	.	14
AAGRGGDQNEQF	TRBV19	TRBJ2-1	TRBD2	12
ASSSGLAAGGVTDTQY	TRBV5-1	TRBJ2-3	TRBD2	16
ASSIVGRGFAGGPGAGELF	TRBV19	TRBJ2-2	.	19
ASSATSGRPYEQY	TRBV6-1	TRBJ2-7	TRBD2	13
ASSNVGSFEAF	TRBV5-1	TRBJ1-1	.	11
ASSRALGATGELF	TRBV14	TRBJ2-2	.	13
ASKRQENEKLF	TRBV28	TRBJ1-4	.	11